These 10 T cell receptor beta chains were all obtained from the same sample, sequenced in a study of T-cell memory formation after mild COVID-19. From the 5' RACE reads, TCRdb called clonotypes with MiXCR, one entry per CDR3 protein. This sample has about 350,000 distinct CDR3 sequences, with 12% to 15% found just once. The sequencing sample was made of PBMCs or a T cell subset sorted from them (not recorded which). The receptors were sampled from a young man who had mild COVID-19 (a few samples of this study predate the infection). Cell type and time point are not known.

This clonotype has more than one count but fewer than ten. The chain combines TRBV4-1 with TRBJ1-2; D is unclear. The CDR3 extends over 15 amino acids. Germline loops: CDR1 MGHRA, CDR2 YSYEKL. Trimming shortened V by 0 bases and J by 3 bases, and 11 bases separated the two germline ends. The CDR3 sequence: CASSQDEPGDYGYTF. The DNA of the CDR3 is TGCGCCAGCAGCCAAGATGAACCCGGGGACTATGGCTACACCTTC.

This clonotype was picked up a small number of times. The chain has TRBV2 and TRBJ2-2; TRBD2 matches at 8 bases. The CDR3 is made up of 14 amino acids. Germline CDR1 is SNHLY and CDR2 is FYNNEI. Trimming took 9 bases from V and 0 from J; bases not matched to a gene: 3. The CDR3 nucleotides are TGTGCCAGTTCGGGACTAGCGAACACCGGGGAGCTGTTTTTT. This gives the protein CASSGLANTGELFF.

The chain employs TRBV6-2 or TRBV6-3 and TRBJ2-3, with 10 nucleotides matching TRBD2. CDR1 is MNHEY and CDR2 is SVGEGT in the germline V gene. Trimming at V came to 4 bases and at J to 4 bases, leaving 5 bases not matched to a gene. The CDR3 runs 15 residues. The DNA of the CDR3 is TGTGCCAGCAGTTCTAGCGGGGGAGGGGCAGATACGCAGTATTTT. The encoded protein is CASSSSGGGADTQYF.

This clonotype was seen more than once but under ten times. V gene TRBV29-1 combines with J gene TRBJ1-3, with 7 nucleotides matching TRBD1. This CDR3 spans 14 amino acids. Germline values: CDR1 SQVTM, CDR2 ANQGSEA. Unmatched junction bases numbered 5, after V lost 2 bases and J lost 4 bases. The CDR3 region is CSVEKGAGGNTIYF. The CDR3 DNA follows: TGCAGCGTTGAAAAGGGGGCAGGGGGAAACACCATATATTTT.

The chain combines TRBV28 with TRBJ1-1; D is possibly TRBD1 (5 bases). Trimming cost V 7 bases and J 5 bases, with 20 bases left between them. Per the germline V gene, CDR1 is MDHEN and CDR2 is SYDVKM. The CDR3 runs to 15 residues. CDR3: CASTPWGGGWTEAFF. CDR3 nucleotide sequence: TGTGCCAGCACGCCTTGGGGCGGGGGTTGGACTGAAGCTTTCTTT.

This clonotype has only a few counts. The chain is built from TRBV14 and TRBJ2-2; maybe TRBD2 (6 bases). In germline, CDR1 is SGHDN, CDR2 FVKESK. V was shortened by 4 bases and J by 0 bases, with 9 bases between the two germline ends. The length of the CDR3 is 15 residues. This CDR3 reads CASSRRGTNTGELFF. CDR3 coding DNA: TGTGCCAGCAGCCGGCGGGGTACGAACACCGGGGAGCTGTTTTTT.

This clonotype was seen at least ten times. The chain links TRBV7-2 to TRBJ1-1; TRBD1 matches at 8 bases. Germline loops: CDR1 SGHTA, CDR2 FQGNSA. Losses at the gene ends were 1 base for V and 4 bases for J; bases not matched to a gene: 5. The CDR3 runs to 15 residues. The CDR3 DNA follows: TGTGCCAGCAGCTTAGGACAGGGGCAGATCACTGAAGCTTTCTTT. This codes for CASSLGQGQITEAFF.

The CDR3, as DNA: TGTGCCAGCAGTTACGAGGACAGGGGGCTCAGCGGAGAGACCCAGTACTTC. Its translation: CASSYEDRGLSGETQYF. The chain has TRBV6-2 or TRBV6-3 and TRBJ2-5, with 11 positions matching TRBD1. This CDR3 has 17 residues. The germline V gene has CDR1 MNHEY and CDR2 SVGEGT. Unmatched junction bases numbered 9, after V lost 2 bases and J lost 4 bases.

This clonotype has more than one count but fewer than ten. The chain uses TRBV20-1 and TRBJ2-2, with D unclear. This CDR3 is built from 14 residues. The germline V gene has CDR1 DFQATT and CDR2 SNEGSKA (reference sequence). V lost 0 bases, J lost 6 bases, and 11 bases lay in between. CDR3 residues: CSARDFQKAGELFF. The DNA for the CDR3 is TGCAGTGCTAGAGATTTTCAGAAGGCCGGGGAGCTGTTTTTT.

This sequence joins TRBV3-1 and TRBJ2-5; D is possibly TRBD2 (6 bases). The V gene's germline CDR1 is LGHDT and CDR2 YNNKEL (reference sequence). V gave up 4 bases and J gave up 6 bases, with 12 bases separating them. The CDR3 covers 13 residues. This chain's CDR3 is CASSRPGRQTQYF. The CDR3 coding sequence is TGTGCCAGCAGCCGTCCAGGGAGGCAGACCCAGTACTTC.